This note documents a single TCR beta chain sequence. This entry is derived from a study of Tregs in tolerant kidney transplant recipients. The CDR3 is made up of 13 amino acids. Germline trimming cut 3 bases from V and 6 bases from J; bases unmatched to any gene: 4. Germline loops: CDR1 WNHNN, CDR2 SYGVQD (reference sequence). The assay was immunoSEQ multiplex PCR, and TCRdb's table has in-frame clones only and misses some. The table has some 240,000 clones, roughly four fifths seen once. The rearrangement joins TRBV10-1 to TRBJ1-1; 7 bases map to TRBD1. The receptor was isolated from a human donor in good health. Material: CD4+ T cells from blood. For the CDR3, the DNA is TGCGCCAGCAGTGAAACGGGACAGTCTGAAGCTTTCTTT. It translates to CASSETGQSEAFF.